This note documents a single T cell receptor beta chain sequence. The data stem from a study of T cell changes during pregnancy in multiple sclerosis. Here immunoSEQ multiplex PCR was the method, and the copy in TCRdb shows in-frame clones only, minus some. The table has some 73,000 clones, 80% to 95% seen once; the top ten hold 2.8%. Germline assignment: CDR1 SGHVS and CDR2 FQNEAQ. The CDR3 has 14 amino acids. V dropped 1 base and J dropped 3 bases, with 9 bases sitting between them. This chain uses TRBV7-8 with TRBJ1-1; D ambiguous. Sequencing used peripheral blood, obtained in the third trimester of pregnancy. This sequence was found in a female donor in good health, enrolled as a control in a pregnancy study. This chain's CDR3 is CASSLVVGDTEAFF. The CDR3 bases are TGTGCCAGCAGCTTAGTGGTGGGCGACACTGAAGCTTTCTTT.